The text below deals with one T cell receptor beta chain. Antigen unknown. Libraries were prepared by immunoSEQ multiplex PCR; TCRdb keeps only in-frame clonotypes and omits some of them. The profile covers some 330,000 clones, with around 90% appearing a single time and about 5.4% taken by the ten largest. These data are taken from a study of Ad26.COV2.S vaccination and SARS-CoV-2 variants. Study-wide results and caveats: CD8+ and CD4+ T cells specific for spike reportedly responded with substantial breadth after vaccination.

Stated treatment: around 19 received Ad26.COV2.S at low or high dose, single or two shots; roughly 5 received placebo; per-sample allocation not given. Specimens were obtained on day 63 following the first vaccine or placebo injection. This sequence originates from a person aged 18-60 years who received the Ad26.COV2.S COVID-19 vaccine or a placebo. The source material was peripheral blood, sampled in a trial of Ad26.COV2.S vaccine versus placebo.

CDR3 region: CASRERISGNTIYF. The CDR3 DNA reads TGTGCCAGCAGGGAGAGAATCTCTGGAAACACCATATATTTT. This chain joins TRBV6-5 and TRBJ1-3; D call uncertain. CDR1 MNHEY and CDR2 SVGAGI come from the germline V gene. This CDR3 contains 14 residues. The germline V and J ends were trimmed by 6 bases and 0 bases, with 9 bases remaining between them.